These 6 T cell receptor beta chains were sequenced from one sample in a study of T cells in localized non-small cell lung cancer. Assay used: immunoSEQ multiplex PCR; TCRdb lists only in-frame clones, some missing. The sample lists tens of thousands of clones; just under 85% were seen once. The specimen comprised peripheral blood, sampled before any cancer treatment. These receptors all stem from a female donor of 60 years or more with stage I lung adenocarcinoma.

The rearrangement joins TRBV6-5 to TRBJ2-5; D is perhaps TRBD1 (6 bases). This CDR3 has 14 amino acids. The V end was cut by 4 bases, the J end by 7 bases, with 16 bases between. In germline, CDR1 is MNHEY, CDR2 SVGAGI. The CDR3 reads CASSSMALGATQYF. DNA of the CDR3: TGTGCCAGCAGTTCAATGGCCCTGGGGGCGACCCAGTACTTC.

J is TRBJ2-3 and V is TRBV19; 9 bases line up with TRBD2. The CDR3 length is 17 residues. Trimming at V came to 5 bases and at J to 11 bases, leaving 20 bases not matched to a gene. CDR1 and CDR2 from the germline V gene are LNHDA and SQIVND (reference sequence). The CDR3 DNA reads as TGTGCCAGTAGTCCTCCTAGAGGACTAGCGAGGCAACGCCTGCAGTATTTT. Amino acids: CASSPPRGLARQRLQYF.

The chain joins TRBV6-5 to TRBJ2-7; D is undetermined. This CDR3 is 15 amino acids long. Trimming left V 6 bases short and J 2 bases short, with 17 bases between. Germline CDR1 reads MNHEY; CDR2 reads SVGAGI. The CDR3 DNA follows: TGTGCCAGCAGAGCTAGGACCAGTAGTCCCTACGAGCAGTACTTC. Translated, it gives CASRARTSSPYEQYF.

J is TRBJ2-3 and V is TRBV5-5, with 8 bases lining up with TRBD1. Germline V gene lookup returns CDR1 SGHKS and CDR2 YYEKEE (reference sequence). With V trimmed by 0 bases and J by 4 bases, 7 bases remained unmatched. The CDR3 covers 16 residues. The CDR3 spells CASSLEGRGRADTQYF. The CDR3 DNA reads as TGTGCCAGCAGCTTGGAAGGCAGGGGGCGTGCAGATACGCAGTATTTT. The full variable domain, with the rest looked up from reference TRBV5-5 and TRBJ2-3, is DAGVTQSPTHLIKTRGQQVTLRCSPISGHKSVSWYQQVLGQGPQFIFQYYEKEERGRGNFPDRFSARQFPNYSSELNVNALLLGDSALYLCASSLEGRGRADTQYFGPGTRLTVL.

This clone has a single count. The chain recombines TRBV7-8 with TRBJ1-6, with D uncertain. The CDR3 sequence is 16 residues long. The V and J ends lost 1 base and 0 bases respectively, with 7 bases between them. Germline CDR1 reads SGHVS; CDR2 reads FQNEAQ. The DNA of the CDR3 is TGTGCCAGCAGCTTAGAGAGTCGCTCCTATAATTCACCCCTCCACTTT. It translates to CASSLESRSYNSPLHF.

This sequence joins TRBV1 and TRBJ1-1. TRBV1 is reported as a pseudogene. CDR3 length equals 19 residues. CDR3 residues: CTSSQDTPLEWGMNTEAFF. The CDR3 DNA reads as TGCACCAGCAGCCAAGATACCCCGCTGGAGTGGGGGATGAACACTGAAGCTTTCTTT.